This is a list of T cell receptor beta chains from one sample in a study of shared clonotypes between healthy human individuals. Some clones are missing from TCRdb's copy, which holds only in-frame ones; the method was immunoSEQ multiplex PCR. The table records about 1.1 million clones, around 78% of them present only once. Sequences were obtained from memory CD4+ T cells from PBMCs. Receptors were obtained from a man aged 18 to 30 in good health. Some clones in this sample may be carry-over from other donors' samples. The CDR3 runs from the conserved cysteine through the conserved F or W. D genes are given only for firm matches. Size tells how often a clone was seen (once, few, many) or the class of an expanded clone, and some rows leave it out.

>TRBD2|TRBJ2-7|TRBV7-9|.
CASSDTTSAPYEQYF
TGTGCCAGCAGCGATACGACTAGCGCTCCCTACGAGCAGTACTTC
>.|TRBJ2-1|TRBV28|.
CASSLVGSYNEQFF
TGTGCCAGCAGTTTAGTAGGCTCCTACAATGAGCAGTTCTTC
>TRBD1|TRBJ1-1|TRBV19|.
CASSRGQGWTEAFF
TGTGCCAGTAGTAGGGGACAGGGGTGGACTGAAGCTTTCTTT
>.|TRBJ2-4|TRBV5-1|.
CASQDVQGGDIQYF
TGCGCCAGCCAGGACGTACAGGGCGGGGACATTCAGTACTTC
>TRBD2|TRBJ2-7|TRBV23-1|.
CASGPSGSRYEQYF
TGCGCCAGCGGGCCTAGCGGGAGTAGATACGAGCAGTACTTC
>.|TRBJ2-1|TRBV29-1|few
CSVAFRGNEQFF
TGCAGCGTTGCCTTCCGAGGGAATGAGCAGTTCTTC
>.|TRBJ1-1|TRBV6-6|once
CASNKGNTEAFF
TGTGCCAGCAATAAGGGGAACACTGAAGCTTTCTTT
>.|TRBJ1-1|TRBV4-2|.
CASSQKGGVHTEAFF
TGTGCCAGCAGCCAAAAAGGGGGGGTGCACACTGAAGCTTTCTTT
>TRBD1|TRBJ1-1|TRBV7-9|.
CASSLYSGQGAEAFF
TGTGCCAGCAGCTTATACTCTGGGCAGGGGGCTGAAGCTTTCTTT
>TRBD1|TRBJ2-7|TRBV30|.
CAWARQGSSYEQYF
TGTGCCTGGGCACGACAGGGGAGCTCCTACGAGCAGTACTTC
>TRBD2|TRBJ2-2|TRBV9|.
CASSVASGSGTGELFF
TGTGCCAGCAGCGTTGCTAGCGGGAGTGGCACCGGGGAGCTGTTTTTT
>.|TRBJ2-7|TRBV18|.
CASSPGPGYYEQYF
TGTGCCAGCTCCCCAGGGCCGGGCTACTACGAGCAGTACTTC
>.|TRBJ1-2|TRBV6-5|many
CASRPTVTNYGYTF
TGTGCCAGCAGACCCACCGTGACCAACTATGGCTACACCTTC
>.|TRBJ2-7|TRBV6-1|.
CASSEARPGLGYEQYF
TGTGCCAGCAGTGAAGCCCGACCGGGTCTGGGGTACGAGCAGTACTTC
>.|TRBJ2-1|TRBV7-9|.
CASSPQGNEQFF
TGTGCCAGCAGCCCCCAAGGAAATGAGCAGTTCTTC
>.|TRBJ2-5|TRBV18|.
CASSPRTRGLETQYF
TGTGCCAGCTCACCTCGAACGCGGGGTTTGGAGACCCAGTACTTC
>.|TRBJ2-6|TRBV7-9|.
CASSLHRAGANVLTF
TGTGCCAGCAGCTTGCATCGGGCTGGGGCCAACGTCCTGACTTTC
>.|TRBJ1-1|TRBV10-1|.
CASRIGPRAFF
TGCGCCAGCAGGATCGGGCCTAGGGCTTTCTTT
>TRBD2|TRBJ2-7|TRBV6-1|.
CASKGGLAAYYEQYF
TGTGCCAGCAAGGGGGGACTAGCGGCCTACTACGAGCAGTACTTC
>.|TRBJ2-1|TRBV7-3|few
CASSVTRGNEQFF
TGTGCCAGCAGCGTCACCAGGGGTAATGAGCAGTTCTTC
>.|TRBJ2-2|TRBV6-5|.
CASSRLGELFF
TGTGCCAGCAGCCGCCTGGGGGAGCTGTTTTTT
>.|TRBJ2-3|TRBV10-2|.
CASSESTPNTQYF
TGCGCCAGCAGTGAGAGTACTCCCAATACGCAGTATTTT
>.|TRBJ1-2|TRBV21-1|many
CASSKVSWRPGYTF
TGTGCCAGCAGCAAAGTAAGTTGGCGCCCGGGCTACACCTTC
>.|TRBJ2-3|TRBV27|.
CASLAQGRVTDTQYF
TGTGCCAGCCTAGCCCAGGGGAGGGTGACAGATACGCAGTATTTT
>.|TRBJ2-2|TRBV7-9|.
CASSLFRGANTGELFF
TGTGCCAGCAGCTTATTCCGCGGGGCGAACACCGGGGAGCTGTTTTTT
>TRBD1|TRBJ1-4|TRBV5-1|.
CASSLWGQGEKLFF
TGCGCCAGCAGTCTTTGGGGACAGGGCGAAAAACTGTTTTTT
>.|TRBJ2-6|TRBV9|.
CASSVEGIGLNSGANVLTF
TGTGCCAGCAGCGTAGAGGGTATCGGACTTAACTCTGGGGCCAACGTCCTGACTTTC
>.|TRBJ1-1|TRBV20-1|.
CSASVGGIAFF
TGCAGTGCTAGTGTAGGGGGAATAGCTTTCTTT
>.|TRBJ2-7|TRBV5-6|.
CASSPEGLSHEQYF
TGTGCCAGCAGCCCGGAGGGCCTTAGCCACGAGCAGTACTTC
>TRBD1|TRBJ1-2|TRBV19|.
CASNLRDRVIYGYTF
TGTGCCAGTAACCTCCGGGACAGGGTTATCTATGGCTACACCTTC
>.|TRBJ1-5|TRBV6-1|.
CASSEGGGLTSNQPQHF
TGTGCCAGCAGTGAAGGGGGTGGGTTGACTAGCAATCAGCCCCAGCATTTT
>.|TRBJ2-2|TRBV11-3|.
CASSLAGRELFF
TGTGCCAGCAGCTTAGCGGGACGGGAGCTGTTTTTT
>.|TRBJ1-3|TRBV6-6|.
CASSYSAGTGNTIYF
TGTGCCAGCAGTTACTCGGCAGGGACTGGAAACACCATATATTTT
>TRBD1|TRBJ2-1|TRBV5-6|.
CASSSRDRVPFF
TGTGCCAGCAGTTCTCGGGACAGGGTCCCGTTCTTC
>.|TRBJ1-3|TRBV11-2|.
CASSSWIQTGNTIYF
TGTGCCAGCAGCTCCTGGATCCAGACTGGAAACACCATATATTTT
>TRBD2|TRBJ2-7|TRBV11-2|.
CASSLWWASGTLSSYEQYF
TGTGCCAGCAGCTTATGGTGGGCTAGCGGGACCCTAAGCTCCTACGAGCAGTACTTC
>.|TRBJ1-5|TRBV6-4|few
CASSFGNQPQHF
TGTGCCAGCAGTTTCGGGAATCAGCCCCAGCATTTT
>.|TRBJ1-2|TRBV5-5|.
CASSLLGNYGYTF
TGTGCCAGCAGCTTGTTAGGGAACTATGGCTACACCTTC
>.|TRBJ1-5|TRBV27|.
CASSFSRGGNQPQHF
TGTGCCAGCAGTTTTTCCAGGGGTGGAAATCAGCCCCAGCATTTT
>TRBD1|TRBJ1-5|TRBV4-1|.
CASSQSLQGGWSSWPQHF
TGCGCCAGCAGCCAGTCTTTACAGGGGGGTTGGTCGTCGTGGCCCCAGCATTTT
>.|TRBJ2-4|TRBV5-1|.
CASSTDGWDIQYF
TGCGCCAGCAGTACTGACGGGTGGGACATTCAGTACTTC
>.|TRBJ1-4|TRBV5-1|.
CASSPGAPNEKLFF
TGCGCCAGCAGCCCAGGGGCTCCTAATGAAAAACTGTTTTTT
>.|TRBJ1-6|TRBV6-5|.
CASSWNGLNSPLHF
TGTGCCAGCAGTTGGAACGGACTGAATTCACCCCTCCACTTT
>.|TRBJ2-1|TRBV7-6|.
CASSLGGRNSYNEQFF
TGTGCCAGCAGCTTAGGGGGACGAAACTCCTACAATGAGCAGTTCTTC
>.|TRBJ2-3|TRBV27|.
CASTSAHTDTQYF
TGTGCCAGCACTAGCGCCCACACAGATACGCAGTATTTT
>.|TRBJ2-3|TRBV28|.
CASSLVGSGPVEYF
TGTGCCAGCAGTTTGGTTGGTAGCGGACCTGTCGAGTATTTT
>TRBD2|TRBJ2-1|TRBV5-1|.
CASSTSGKDNEQFF
TGCGCCAGCTCGACTAGCGGGAAGGACAATGAGCAGTTCTTC